Presented here are 30 T cell receptor beta chains from one specimen sequenced in a study of blood T cell repertoires in COVID-19. The protocol was immunoSEQ multiplex PCR, while the TCRdb copy is restricted to in-frame clones and leaves out a portion. The sample includes a few hundred thousand clones, around 87% of them seen just once. Sequencing input: PBMCs or T cells enriched from blood (not recorded which). The receptors derive from a woman aged 50 to 60 who had recovered from COVID-19.

V usage is TRBV5-6 and J usage is TRBJ1-2; D is unclear. The CDR3 runs to 12 residues. The germline V gene encodes CDR1 SGHDT and CDR2 YYEEEE. V lost 2 bases and J 8 bases, leaving 10 bases between the germline ends. CDR3 in amino acids: CASSFPGVGYTF. The CDR3 coding sequence is TGTGCCAGCAGCTTCCCAGGCGTAGGCTACACCTTC.

The CDR3 region is CASSLVVGSGGRETQYF. CDR3 bases: TGTGCCAGCAGCTTAGTTGTAGGTAGCGGGGGCCGGGAGACCCAGTACTTC. The rearrangement links TRBV7-2 to TRBJ2-5, with TRBD2 matching 9 bases. V was pared by 1 base and J by 5 bases, with 11 bases of the junction left unmatched. Germline V lookup: CDR1 SGHTA, CDR2 FQGNSA. The CDR3 is 17 amino acids. Full variable domain (outside the CDR3, taken from reference TRBV7-2 and TRBJ2-5): GAGVSQSPSNKVTEKGKDVELRCDPISGHTALYWYRQSLGQGLEFLIYFQGNSAPDKSGLPSDRFSAERTGGSVSTLTIQRTQQEDSAVYLCASSLVVGSGGRETQYFGPGTRLLVL.

The rearrangement uses TRBV4-2 and TRBJ2-3, with 8 bases aligning to TRBD2. The junction had 8 bases not matched to a gene; V was cut back by 4 bases and J by 5 bases. The CDR3 runs 15 residues. Germline V gene sequence: CDR1 LGHNA, CDR2 YNFKEQ. CDR3 sequence reads: CASSRDSGVLDTQYF. CDR3 bases: TGTGCCAGCAGCCGGGATAGCGGGGTGTTAGATACGCAGTATTTT.

This clone came up a few times. The J gene is TRBJ1-1, the V gene TRBV2; D uncertain. The CDR3 is 13 residues long. Between the trimmed V and J ends, which lost 2 bases and 7 bases, there was a span of 11 bases. Per germline, CDR1 SNHLY and CDR2 FYNNEI. The CDR3 bases are TGTGCCAGCAGTGAAAAACGGTCGCGTGAAGCTTTCTTT. The encoded protein is CASSEKRSREAFF.

This clone was recorded a few times. The gene calls are TRBV10-3 and TRBJ1-4, with D possibly being TRBD1 (6 bases). The CDR3 has 17 amino acids. V shed 2 bases and J shed 10 bases, with 23 bases lying between them. The germline V gene encodes CDR1 ENHRY and CDR2 SYGVKD. In DNA, the CDR3 is TGTGCCATCAGTGAGCCCCCGGGGGGGCCCATAAGTGGAAAACTGTTTTTT. Its translation: CAISEPPGGPISGKLFF.

V usage is TRBV3-1 (or the pseudogene TRBV3-2) and J usage is TRBJ1-2; 8 bases line up with TRBD1. Germline assignment: CDR1 LGHDT and CDR2 YNNKEL (reference sequence). CDR3 size: 16 residues. Trimming at V came to 1 base and at J to 5 bases, leaving 9 bases not matched to a gene. This CDR3 reads CASSQVGTGLGYGYTF. DNA of the CDR3: TGTGCCAGCAGCCAAGTAGGGACAGGTCTTGGTTATGGCTACACCTTC.

This clone appeared once. The gene calls are TRBV15 and TRBJ1-1; D possibly corresponds to TRBD1 (6 bases). Looked up from germline, CDR1 is LNHNV and CDR2 is YYDKDF (reference sequence). V was trimmed by 5 bases and J by 6 bases, leaving 19 bases between them. There are 15 residues in the CDR3. The CDR3 DNA reads as TGTGCCACCAGCCTTTGGACAGCTAGAGTCCCTGAAGCTTTCTTT. This sequence encodes CATSLWTARVPEAFF.

The V and J genes are TRBV5-1 and TRBJ2-7, with TRBD1 matching 9 bases. This CDR3 has 15 amino acids. J lost 1 base, V lost 5 bases, and 7 bases had no gene match. CDR1 is SGHRS and CDR2 is YFSETQ in the germline V gene. The CDR3 DNA reads TGCGCCAGCAGGGCCCAGGACAGGGGATCCTACGAGCAGTACTTC. This codes for CASRAQDRGSYEQYF.

V usage is TRBV9 and J usage is TRBJ2-5; D is possibly TRBD1 (6 bases). Looked up from germline, CDR1 is SGDLS and CDR2 is YYNGEE. V shed 0 bases and J shed 4 bases, with 7 bases lying between them. The CDR3 has 13 amino acids. CDR3 protein: CASSVDRVETQYF. DNA of the CDR3: TGTGCCAGCAGCGTAGACAGGGTAGAGACCCAGTACTTC.

The CDR3 DNA reads as TGTGCCACCAGCAGAGACACAGGGCCAACATTCTATGGCTACACCTTC. Translation: CATSRDTGPTFYGYTF. The chain joins TRBV15 to TRBJ1-2; a weak D match, TRBD1 (6 bases). The CDR3 is 16 residues long. Trimming took 0 bases from V and 4 from J, leaving 15 bases between them. Per the germline V gene, CDR1 is LNHNV and CDR2 is YYDKDF (reference sequence).

The chain joins TRBV7-2 to TRBJ1-1; the D is unclear. Trimming stripped 7 bases from V and 3 bases from J, with 12 bases between. The germline CDR1 and CDR2 sequences are SGHTA and FQGNSA. This CDR3 spans 13 amino acids. In DNA form, the CDR3 reads TGTGCCAGCAACGAGCCCCTTGACACTGAAGCTTTCTTT. It is translated as CASNEPLDTEAFF.

The J gene is TRBJ2-1, the V gene TRBV7-9, with D tentatively TRBD2 (7 bases). CDR3 length equals 14 residues. CDR1 and CDR2 from the germline V gene are SEHNR and FQNEAQ (reference sequence). CDR3: CAGGGRDPYNEQFF. DNA for the CDR3: TGTGCGGGGGGGGGCAGGGACCCGTACAATGAGCAGTTCTTC.

The chain combines TRBV5-6 with TRBJ2-1; TRBD2 might be the D (7 bases). Germline CDR1 reads SGHDT; CDR2 reads YYEEEE. This CDR3 region has 16 residues. The V and J ends lost 0 bases and 2 bases respectively, with 12 bases between them. CDR3 bases: TGTGCCAGCAGCTTGGTGCGGGGGCCCCCCTACAATGAGCAGTTCTTC. This encodes CASSLVRGPPYNEQFF.

The chain has TRBV11-2 and TRBJ2-1; 10 nucleotides line up with TRBD2. This CDR3 spans 16 amino acids. The V and J ends lost 3 bases and 6 bases, in that order; junction bases with no gene match: 8. Germline lookup yields CDR1 SGHAT and CDR2 FQNNGV. CDR3 bases: TGTGCCAGCAGCTTGAGCGGGGGGGCCGCGGGCAATGAGCAGTTCTTC. This codes for CASSLSGGAAGNEQFF.

The chain links TRBV4-1 to TRBJ1-3, with no clear D. The CDR3 runs 13 residues. The germline V and J ends were trimmed by 1 base and 4 bases, with 5 bases remaining between them. Germline CDR1 is MGHRA and CDR2 is YSYEKL. CDR3 coding DNA: TGCGCCAGCAGCCAAGGGCCAGGAAACACCATATATTTT. Translated, it gives CASSQGPGNTIYF.

CDR3 protein: CASSQAFGDISGNTIYF. CDR3 nucleotides: TGCGCCAGCAGCCAAGCTTTCGGGGACATCTCTGGAAACACCATATATTTT. The chain recombines TRBV4-1 with TRBJ1-3, with D maybe TRBD1 (6 bases). Trimming took off 1 base at V and 0 bases at J, with 13 bases between the two ends. The germline V gene encodes CDR1 MGHRA and CDR2 YSYEKL. The CDR3 length is 17 residues.

The chain combines TRBV5-1 with TRBJ1-4; 8 bases match TRBD1. This CDR3 region has 14 residues. Unmatched junction bases numbered 5, after V lost 5 bases and J lost 5 bases. Germline V gives CDR1 SGHRS, CDR2 YFSETQ. DNA of the CDR3: TGCGCCAGCAGTTCCGGGACAGGAAATGAAAAACTGTTTTTT. Encoded protein: CASSSGTGNEKLFF.

The chain links TRBV19 to TRBJ2-1; TRBD1 might be the D (6 bases). The V and J ends lost 6 bases and 4 bases respectively, with 13 bases between them. This CDR3 has 14 residues. The germline CDR1 and CDR2 sequences are LNHDA and SQIVND (reference sequence). The DNA for the CDR3 is TGTGCCAGTAGGGGACAATGGTTTTACAATGAGCAGTTCTTC. It codes for CASRGQWFYNEQFF.

J is TRBJ2-7 and V is TRBV14, with TRBD1 matching over 8 bases. After removal of 4 bases from V and 2 bases from J, the junction contained 1 base not matched to a gene. This CDR3 comprises 13 residues. CDR1 and CDR2 (germline): SGHDN, FVKESK. The CDR3 here is CASSRTGPYEQYF. The CDR3 nucleotides read TGTGCCAGCAGCCGGACAGGGCCCTACGAGCAGTACTTC.

This clone was seen more than once but under ten times. This sequence joins TRBV4-2 and TRBJ2-5, with 11 positions matching TRBD2. Trimming took 3 bases from V and 1 from J; bases not matched to a gene: 4. Germline loops: CDR1 LGHNA, CDR2 YNFKEQ. The CDR3 runs to 16 residues. CDR3 sequence: CASSQLAGGLQETQYF. CDR3 DNA sequence: TGTGCCAGCAGCCAGTTAGCGGGGGGGCTCCAAGAGACCCAGTACTTC.

Notes on this clone: The same CDR3 arises from other DNA sequences in this sample as well. V is TRBV6-4 and J is TRBJ2-3, with 14 bases fitting TRBD2. This CDR3 contains 16 residues. With 0 bases clipped from V and 4 bases from J, the junction kept 0 bases outside the gene matches. Germline CDR1 is MRHNA and CDR2 is SNTAGT. CDR3 DNA: TGTGCCAGCAGTGACTCGACTAGCGGGGGGGCAGATACGCAGTATTTT. It is translated as CASSDSTSGGADTQYF.

CDR3: CASSQQGANTEAFF. The CDR3 bases are TGTGCCAGCAGCCAACAGGGGGCAAACACTGAAGCTTTCTTT. The chain uses TRBV3-1 (or the pseudogene TRBV3-2) and TRBJ1-1; 8 bases are a match to TRBD1. The V gene's germline CDR1 is LGHDT and CDR2 YNNKEL (reference sequence). The J segment lost 2 bases and the V segment lost 2 bases, leaving 1 base of the junction unmatched. The CDR3 runs 14 residues.

This chain uses TRBV9 with TRBJ1-1; 9 bases agree with TRBD1. V lost 0 bases, J lost 5 bases, and 8 bases stayed unmatched. There are 16 residues in the CDR3. Per germline, CDR1 SGDLS and CDR2 YYNGEE. This chain's CDR3 is CASSVEGQGLVTEAFF. CDR3 bases: TGTGCCAGCAGCGTAGAAGGACAGGGGTTGGTTACTGAAGCTTTCTTT.

This chain links TRBV7-9 with TRBJ2-3; D is perhaps TRBD2 (5 bases). The CDR3 has 13 residues. Germline lookup yields CDR1 SEHNR and CDR2 FQNEAQ (reference sequence). With 7 bases removed from V and 6 bases from J, the gap between germline ends came to 14 bases. Here the CDR3 reads CASIGEGPDTQYF. CDR3 DNA sequence: TGTGCCAGCATCGGGGAAGGACCCGATACGCAGTATTTT.

This chain links TRBV7-9 with TRBJ2-3; D possibly uses TRBD1 or TRBD2 (7 bases each). V dropped 7 bases and J dropped 14 bases, with 19 bases sitting between them. Per germline, CDR1 SEHNR and CDR2 FQNEAQ (reference sequence). This CDR3 spans 12 amino acids. The CDR3: CASTRGGPVGYF. CDR3 nucleotides: TGTGCCAGCACCAGGGGGGGCCCGGTGGGGTATTTT.

A single count supports this clone. This rearrangement joins TRBV28 to TRBJ2-5, with D maybe TRBD1 (5 bases). V was shortened by 4 bases and J by 5 bases, with 11 bases between the two germline ends. In germline, CDR1 is MDHEN, CDR2 SYDVKM. The CDR3 is 13 amino acids. The CDR3 loop is CASSSGAWETQYF. The DNA of the CDR3 is TGTGCCAGCAGTTCTGGGGCGTGGGAGACCCAGTACTTC.

V usage is TRBV5-4 and J usage is TRBJ1-2; tentative D call: TRBD1 (5 bases). This CDR3 contains 14 residues. Germline V lookup: CDR1 SGHNT, CDR2 YYREEE (reference sequence). Trimming stripped 0 bases from V and 4 bases from J, with 10 bases between. Here the CDR3 reads CASSLDGQGYGYTF. CDR3 DNA: TGTGCCAGCAGCTTGGATGGGCAGGGCTATGGCTACACCTTC.

CDR3 in amino acids: CASSRRDRVVGQPQHF. The CDR3 nucleotides are TGTGCCAGCAGTCGCCGGGACAGGGTGGTCGGACAGCCCCAGCATTTT. The chain employs TRBV6-2 or TRBV6-3 and TRBJ1-5; 9 positions agree with TRBD1. CDR3 length equals 16 residues. Germline V lookup: CDR1 MNHEY, CDR2 SVGEGT. J was trimmed by 7 bases and V by 5 bases; bases with no gene match: 12.

The chain couples TRBV6-1 to TRBJ2-7; TRBD2 is a possible D gene (6 bases). This CDR3 comprises 13 residues. Trimming cost V 3 bases and J 10 bases, with 16 bases left between them. CDR1 is MNHNS and CDR2 is SASEGT in the germline V gene. This CDR3 is CASSERRGLEQYF. CDR3 bases: TGTGCCAGCAGTGAGCGGAGGGGACTTGAACAGTACTTC.

V gene TRBV7-3 combines with J gene TRBJ2-2, with a tentative D call TRBD1 (6 bases). V lost 4 bases, J lost 5 bases, and 11 bases lay in between. The CDR3 consists of 14 residues. Germline assignment: CDR1 SGHTA and CDR2 FQGTGA. CDR3 in DNA: TGTGCCAGCAGCTATGAACAGGGTACCGGGGAGCTGTTTTTT. Translation gives CASSYEQGTGELFF.